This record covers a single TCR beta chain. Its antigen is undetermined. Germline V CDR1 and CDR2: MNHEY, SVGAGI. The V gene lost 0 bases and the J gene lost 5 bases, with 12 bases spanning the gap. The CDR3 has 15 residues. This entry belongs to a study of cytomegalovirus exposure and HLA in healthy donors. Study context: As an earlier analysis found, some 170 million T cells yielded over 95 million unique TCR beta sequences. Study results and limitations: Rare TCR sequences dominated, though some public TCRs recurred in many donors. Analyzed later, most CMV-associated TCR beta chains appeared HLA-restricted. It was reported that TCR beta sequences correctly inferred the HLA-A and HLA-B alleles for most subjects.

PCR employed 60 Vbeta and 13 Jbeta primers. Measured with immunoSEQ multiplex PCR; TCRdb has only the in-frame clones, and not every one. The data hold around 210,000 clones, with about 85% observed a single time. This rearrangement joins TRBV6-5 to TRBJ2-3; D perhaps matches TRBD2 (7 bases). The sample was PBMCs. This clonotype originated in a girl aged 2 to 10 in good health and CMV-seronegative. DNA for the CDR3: TGTGCCAGCAGTTACTCCGGGGGGCCGGTAGATACGCAGTATTTT. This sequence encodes CASSYSGGPVDTQYF.